This T cell receptor beta chain was observed in a study of T cell responses to AZD1222 COVID-19 vaccine. General observations from the study: At baseline, just a handful of AZD1222 recipients tested seropositive.

The table came from immunoSEQ multiplex PCR; TCRdb's copy has only in-frame clones and leaves some out. Among roughly 150,000 clones listed, 92% were seen once. About this clone itself: Its antigen is undetermined.

The CDR3 is 14 residues long. The ends were cut back, 0 bases at V and 6 bases at J, with 12 bases in the middle. The germline gives CDR1 SGDLS, CDR2 YYNGEE. The source was peripheral blood, collected 28 days after the second AZD1222 dose. The chain uses TRBV9 and TRBJ1-1; tentatively, D is TRBD1 (5 bases). The sequence was obtained from an adult who received the AZD1222 COVID-19 vaccine. The CDR3 nucleotides read TGTGCCAGCAGCGTAGCAGCAGGGCTGGCTGAAGCTTTCTTT. It is translated as CASSVAAGLAEAFF.